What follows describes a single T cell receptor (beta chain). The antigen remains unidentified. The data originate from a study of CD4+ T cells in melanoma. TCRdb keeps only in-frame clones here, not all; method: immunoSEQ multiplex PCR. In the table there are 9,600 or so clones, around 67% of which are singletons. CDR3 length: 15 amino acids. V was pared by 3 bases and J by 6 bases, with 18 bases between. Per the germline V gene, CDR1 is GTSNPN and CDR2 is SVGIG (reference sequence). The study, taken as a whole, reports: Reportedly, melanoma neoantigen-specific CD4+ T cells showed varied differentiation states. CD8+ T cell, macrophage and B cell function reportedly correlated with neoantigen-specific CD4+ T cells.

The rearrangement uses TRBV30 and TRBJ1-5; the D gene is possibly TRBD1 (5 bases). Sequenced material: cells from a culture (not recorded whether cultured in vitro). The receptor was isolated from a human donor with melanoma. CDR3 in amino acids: CAWSVIAGGGQPQHF. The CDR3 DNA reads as TGTGCCTGGAGCGTCATTGCCGGGGGTGGTCAGCCCCAGCATTTT.